The 8 T cell receptor beta chains given below trace back to one sample, sequenced in a study of blood T cell repertoires in COVID-19. Some clones are missing from TCRdb's copy, which holds only in-frame ones; the method was immunoSEQ multiplex PCR. The sample holds 250,000 or so clones, over 65% seen once. Sequences were obtained from peripheral blood. All receptors come from a woman at least 80 years old with acute or convalescent COVID-19.

This clone appeared once. The CDR3 sequence: CASSLQGTSGSGTGELFF. The CDR3 region has the DNA TGCGCCAGCAGCTTGCAGGGGACTAGCGGGAGTGGCACCGGGGAGCTGTTTTTT. The chain uses TRBV5-1 and TRBJ2-2; 14 positions match TRBD2. J gave up 4 bases and V 1 base, and 6 bases lay outside the gene matches. The CDR3 has 18 residues. Germline V gene data show CDR1 as SGHRS and CDR2 as YFSETQ.

The CDR3 spells CASTQGWVGTEAFF. The CDR3 DNA sequence: TGTGCCAGTACCCAGGGGTGGGTAGGGACTGAAGCTTTCTTT. The chain links TRBV19 to TRBJ1-1; maybe TRBD1 (6 bases). The V and J ends lost 7 bases and 5 bases respectively, with 17 bases between them. The CDR3 spans 14 residues. Germline V gene data show CDR1 as LNHDA and CDR2 as SQIVND (reference sequence).

This clone was counted at least ten times. At one boundary the junction diverges from the germline segment, which might be a read error. This chain uses TRBV12-3 or TRBV12-4 with TRBJ1-3; TRBD1 aligns across 8 bases. The CDR3 spans 11 residues. CDR3 nucleotide sequence: TGTGCCAGCAGCATCCGGGACAGGAGAGTTTTT. Translating gives CASSIRDRRVF.

The chain uses TRBV12-3 or TRBV12-4 and TRBJ2-3; D not certain. The CDR3 covers 11 residues. Between the trimmed V and J ends, which lost 8 bases and 2 bases, there was a span of 5 bases. The CDR3 protein is CASRHTDTQYF. The CDR3 DNA sequence: TGTGCCAGCCGACACACAGATACGCAGTATTTT.

As regards this clone: Within the sample, other DNA sequences also encode this same CDR3. V usage is TRBV3-1 (or the pseudogene TRBV3-2) and J usage is TRBJ2-2, with 10 bases identical to TRBD2. The CDR3 sequence is 15 residues long. CDR1 is LGHDT and CDR2 is YNNKEL in the germline V gene (reference sequence). V dropped 1 base and J dropped 7; count of bases not matched to a gene: 3. CDR3 DNA sequence: TGTGCCAGCAGCCAAGGTCTAGCGGGAGTCGGGGAGCTGTTTTTT. Its translation: CASSQGLAGVGELFF.

The chain carries TRBV7-2 and TRBJ1-3, with a possible D match to TRBD1 (5 bases). The CDR3 sequence is 16 residues long. With 5 bases removed from V and 1 base from J, the gap between germline ends came to 15 bases. Germline V gene sequence: CDR1 SGHTA, CDR2 FQGNSA. This CDR3 is CASSPSAGGSGNTIYF. The DNA for the CDR3 is TGTGCCAGCAGCCCCTCTGCGGGGGGATCTGGAAACACCATATATTTT.

The rearrangement uses TRBV5-4 and TRBJ1-3, with D possibly TRBD1 on 6 matching bases. The CDR3 is 14 amino acids. CDR1 is SGHNT, CDR2 YYREEE, per germline (reference sequence). The V and J ends lost 4 bases and 1 base respectively, with 9 bases between them. CDR3 DNA: TGTGCCAGCAGCCGAGGGGGATCTGGAAACACCATATATTTT. Translating gives CASSRGGSGNTIYF.

This clone has only one observation. The J gene is TRBJ1-5, the V gene TRBV28; 7 bases fit TRBD1. The J segment lost 4 bases and the V segment lost 6 bases, leaving 0 bases of the junction unmatched. Germline V gene lookup returns CDR1 MDHEN and CDR2 SYDVKM. The CDR3 is 12 amino acids. This chain's CDR3 is CASRTGNQPQHF. The CDR3 nucleotides read TGTGCCAGCAGGACAGGGAATCAGCCCCAGCATTTT.